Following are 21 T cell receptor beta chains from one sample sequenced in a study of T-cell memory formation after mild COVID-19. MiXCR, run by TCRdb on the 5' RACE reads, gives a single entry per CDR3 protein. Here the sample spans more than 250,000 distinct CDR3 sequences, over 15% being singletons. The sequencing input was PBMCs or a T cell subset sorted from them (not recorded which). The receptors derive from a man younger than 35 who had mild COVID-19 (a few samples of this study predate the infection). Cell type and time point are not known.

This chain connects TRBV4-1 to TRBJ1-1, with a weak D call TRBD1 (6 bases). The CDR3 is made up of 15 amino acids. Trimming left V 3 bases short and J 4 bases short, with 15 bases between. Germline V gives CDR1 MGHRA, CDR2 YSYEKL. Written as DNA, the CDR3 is TGCGCCAGCAGCCAGAATACCGGGGGGGCCACTGAAGCTTTCTTT. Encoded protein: CASSQNTGGATEAFF.

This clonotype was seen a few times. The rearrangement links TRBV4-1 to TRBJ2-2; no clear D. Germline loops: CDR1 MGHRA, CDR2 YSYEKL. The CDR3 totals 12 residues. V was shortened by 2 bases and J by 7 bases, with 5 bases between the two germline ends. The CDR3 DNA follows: TGCGCCAGCAGCCAATTCGGCGGGGAGCTGTTTTTT. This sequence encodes CASSQFGGELFF.

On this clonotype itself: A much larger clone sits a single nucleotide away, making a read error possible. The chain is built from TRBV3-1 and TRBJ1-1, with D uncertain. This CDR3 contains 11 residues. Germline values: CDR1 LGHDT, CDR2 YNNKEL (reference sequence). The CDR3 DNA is TGTGACAGCAGCCAAGGGATCGAAGCTTTCTTT. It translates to CDSSQGIEAFF. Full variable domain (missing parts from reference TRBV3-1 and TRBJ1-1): DTAVSQTPKYLVTQMGNDKSIKCEQNLGHDTMYWYKQDSKKFLKIMFSYNNKELIINETVPNRFSPKSPDKAHLNLHINSLELGDSAVYFCDSSQGIEAFFGQGTRLTVV.

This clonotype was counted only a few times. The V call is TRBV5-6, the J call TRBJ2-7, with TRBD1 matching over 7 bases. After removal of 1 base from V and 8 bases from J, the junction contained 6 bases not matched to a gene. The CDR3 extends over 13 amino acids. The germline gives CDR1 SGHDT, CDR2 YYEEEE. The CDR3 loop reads CASSLPPTGKQYF. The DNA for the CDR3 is TGTGCCAGCAGCTTGCCCCCGACAGGGAAGCAGTACTTC.

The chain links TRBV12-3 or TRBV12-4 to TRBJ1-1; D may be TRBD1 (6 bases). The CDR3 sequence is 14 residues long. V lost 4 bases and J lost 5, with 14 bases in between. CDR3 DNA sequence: TGTGCCAGCAGTTCCCTACAGGGTCGAACTGAAGCTTTCTTT. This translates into CASSSLQGRTEAFF.

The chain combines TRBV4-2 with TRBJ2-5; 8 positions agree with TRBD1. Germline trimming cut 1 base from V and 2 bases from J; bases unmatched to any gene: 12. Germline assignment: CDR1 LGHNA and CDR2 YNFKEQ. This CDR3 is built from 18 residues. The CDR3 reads CASSQGTGWSERQETQYF. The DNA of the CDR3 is TGTGCCAGCAGCCAAGGGACAGGGTGGTCGGAACGGCAAGAGACCCAGTACTTC.

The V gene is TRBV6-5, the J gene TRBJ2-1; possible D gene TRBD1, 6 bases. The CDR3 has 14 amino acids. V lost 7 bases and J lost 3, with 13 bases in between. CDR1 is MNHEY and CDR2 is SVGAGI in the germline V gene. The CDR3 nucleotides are TGTGCCAGCACCCCTAGACAGGACTACAATGAGCAGTTCTTC. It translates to CASTPRQDYNEQFF.

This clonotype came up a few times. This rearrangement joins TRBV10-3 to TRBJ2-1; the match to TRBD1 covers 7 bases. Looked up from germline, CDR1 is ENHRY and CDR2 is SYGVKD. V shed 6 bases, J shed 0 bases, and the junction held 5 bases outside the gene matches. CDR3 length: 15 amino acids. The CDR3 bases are TGTGCCATCAGGACACAGGGGAGCTCCTACAATGAGCAGTTCTTC. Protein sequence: CAIRTQGSSYNEQFF.

The CDR3 DNA reads as TGTGCCAGCAGTAGAGAACTCAATGAGCAGTTCTTC. Amino acid sequence: CASSRELNEQFF. V usage is TRBV12-3 or TRBV12-4 and J usage is TRBJ2-1; no definite D call. V dropped 5 bases and J dropped 6 bases, with 8 bases sitting between them. The CDR3 length is 12 residues.

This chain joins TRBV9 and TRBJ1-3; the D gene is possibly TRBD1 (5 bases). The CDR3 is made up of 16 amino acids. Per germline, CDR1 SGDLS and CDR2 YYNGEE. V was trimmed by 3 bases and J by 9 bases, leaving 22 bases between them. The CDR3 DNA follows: TGTGCCAGCAGCGGACCCGGGGGGGGAACCGGGAGCACCATATATTTT. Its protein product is CASSGPGGGTGSTIYF.

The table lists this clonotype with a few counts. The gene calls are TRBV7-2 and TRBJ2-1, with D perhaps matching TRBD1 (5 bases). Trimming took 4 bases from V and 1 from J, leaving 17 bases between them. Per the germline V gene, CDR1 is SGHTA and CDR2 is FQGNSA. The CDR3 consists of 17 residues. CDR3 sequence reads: CASSSPPARVSYNEQFF. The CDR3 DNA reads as TGTGCCAGCAGCTCGCCCCCGGCCAGGGTTTCCTACAATGAGCAGTTCTTC.

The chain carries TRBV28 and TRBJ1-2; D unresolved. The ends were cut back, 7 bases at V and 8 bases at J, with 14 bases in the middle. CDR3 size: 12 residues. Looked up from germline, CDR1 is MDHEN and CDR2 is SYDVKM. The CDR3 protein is CASTAVDRGYTF. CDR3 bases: TGTGCCAGCACCGCGGTCGATAGGGGCTACACCTTC.

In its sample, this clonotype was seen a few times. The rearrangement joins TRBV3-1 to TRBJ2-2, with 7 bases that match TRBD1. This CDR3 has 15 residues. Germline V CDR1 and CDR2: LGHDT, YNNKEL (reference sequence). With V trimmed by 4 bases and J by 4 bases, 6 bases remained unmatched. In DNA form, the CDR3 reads TGTGCCAGCAGCCCCTCAGACAGGGCCACCGGGGAGCTGTTTTTT. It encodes CASSPSDRATGELFF.

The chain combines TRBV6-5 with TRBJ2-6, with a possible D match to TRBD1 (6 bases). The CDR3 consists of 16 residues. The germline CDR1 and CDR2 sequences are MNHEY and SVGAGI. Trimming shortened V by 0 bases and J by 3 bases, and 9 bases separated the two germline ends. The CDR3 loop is CASSYSTGGGANVLTF. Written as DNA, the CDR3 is TGTGCCAGCAGTTACTCGACAGGCGGTGGGGCCAACGTCCTGACTTTC.

The CDR3 DNA reads TGTGCCAGCAGCTCAACCGGGACAGGGGGCACCGGGGAGCTGTTTTTT. Protein: CASSSTGTGGTGELFF. The V call is TRBV7-3, the J call TRBJ2-2, with 11 bases that match TRBD1. Germline V gene data show CDR1 as SGHTA and CDR2 as FQGTGA. The CDR3 extends over 16 amino acids. The junction had 5 bases not matched to a gene; V was cut back by 4 bases and J by 4 bases.

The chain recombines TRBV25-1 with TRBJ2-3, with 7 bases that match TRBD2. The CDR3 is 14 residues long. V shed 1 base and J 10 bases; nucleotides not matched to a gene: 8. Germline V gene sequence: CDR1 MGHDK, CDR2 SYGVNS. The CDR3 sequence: CASSESIAGASQYF. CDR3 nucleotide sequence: TGTGCCAGCAGTGAATCTATAGCGGGTGCGTCGCAGTATTTT.

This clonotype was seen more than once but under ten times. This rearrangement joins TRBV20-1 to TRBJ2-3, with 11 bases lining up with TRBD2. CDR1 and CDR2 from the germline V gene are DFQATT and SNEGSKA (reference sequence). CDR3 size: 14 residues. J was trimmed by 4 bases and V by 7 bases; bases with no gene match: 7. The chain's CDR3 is CSVIAGGHSDTQYF. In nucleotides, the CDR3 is TGCAGTGTCATAGCGGGGGGGCACTCAGATACGCAGTATTTT.

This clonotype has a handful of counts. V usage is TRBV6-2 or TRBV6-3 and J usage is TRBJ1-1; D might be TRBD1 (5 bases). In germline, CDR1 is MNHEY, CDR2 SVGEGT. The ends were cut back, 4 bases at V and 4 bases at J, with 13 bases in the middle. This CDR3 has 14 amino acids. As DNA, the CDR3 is TGTGCCAGCAGTTCCACCCAGGGACGCACTGAAGCTTTCTTT. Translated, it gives CASSSTQGRTEAFF.

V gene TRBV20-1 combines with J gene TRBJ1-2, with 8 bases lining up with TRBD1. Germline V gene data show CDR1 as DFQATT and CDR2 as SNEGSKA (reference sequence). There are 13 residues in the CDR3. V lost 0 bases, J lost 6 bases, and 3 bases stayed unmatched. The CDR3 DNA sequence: TGCAGTGCTAGAGATGCCAGGGGGCATGGCTACACCTTC. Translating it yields CSARDARGHGYTF.

CDR3 loop: CASSLGSRAVYEQYF. CDR3 in DNA: TGTGCCAGCAGCTTAGGATCGCGGGCAGTATACGAGCAGTACTTC. The chain recombines TRBV11-2 with TRBJ2-7, with a weak D call TRBD2 (5 bases). CDR1 is SGHAT, CDR2 FQNNGV, per germline. Trimming left V 1 base short and J 4 bases short, with 14 bases between. The CDR3 sequence is 15 residues long.

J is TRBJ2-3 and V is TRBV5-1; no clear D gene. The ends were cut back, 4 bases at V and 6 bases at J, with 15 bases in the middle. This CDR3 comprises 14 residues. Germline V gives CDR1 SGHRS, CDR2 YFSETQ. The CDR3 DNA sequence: TGCGCCAGCAGCCAGGTTGCTTTCGGGGATACGCAGTATTTT. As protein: CASSQVAFGDTQYF.